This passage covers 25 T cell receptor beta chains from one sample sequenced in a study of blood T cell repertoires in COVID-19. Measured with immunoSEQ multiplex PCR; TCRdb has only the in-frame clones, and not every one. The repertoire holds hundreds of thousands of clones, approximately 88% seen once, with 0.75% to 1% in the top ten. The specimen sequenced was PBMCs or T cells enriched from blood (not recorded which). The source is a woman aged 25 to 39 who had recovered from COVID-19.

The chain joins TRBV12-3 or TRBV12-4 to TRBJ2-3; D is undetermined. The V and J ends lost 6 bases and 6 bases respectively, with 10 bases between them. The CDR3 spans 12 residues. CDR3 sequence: CASSDGGDTQYF. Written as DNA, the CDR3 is TGTGCCAGCAGCGACGGCGGTGATACGCAGTATTTT.

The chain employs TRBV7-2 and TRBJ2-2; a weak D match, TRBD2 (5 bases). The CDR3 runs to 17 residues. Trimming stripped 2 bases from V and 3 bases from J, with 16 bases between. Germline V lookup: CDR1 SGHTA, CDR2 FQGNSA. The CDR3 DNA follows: TGTGCCAGCAGCTTACGAGTACTGTGGCGGGACACCGGGGAGCTGTTTTTT. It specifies CASSLRVLWRDTGELFF.

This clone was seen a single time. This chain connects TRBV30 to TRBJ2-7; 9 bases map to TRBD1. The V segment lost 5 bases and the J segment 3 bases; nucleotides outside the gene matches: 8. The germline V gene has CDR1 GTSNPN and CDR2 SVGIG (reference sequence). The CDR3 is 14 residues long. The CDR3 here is CAWGVGTGHYEQYF. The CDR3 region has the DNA TGTGCCTGGGGAGTAGGGACAGGGCACTACGAGCAGTACTTC.

The CDR3 region has the DNA TGTGCCAGTAGCCTAGACAGGGAGACTGAAGCTTTCTTT. Translation gives CASSLDRETEAFF. The chain has TRBV19 and TRBJ1-1; 7 bases match TRBD1. Germline trimming cut 6 bases from V and 5 bases from J; bases unmatched to any gene: 6. This CDR3 comprises 13 residues. Germline V gene data show CDR1 as LNHDA and CDR2 as SQIVND (reference sequence).

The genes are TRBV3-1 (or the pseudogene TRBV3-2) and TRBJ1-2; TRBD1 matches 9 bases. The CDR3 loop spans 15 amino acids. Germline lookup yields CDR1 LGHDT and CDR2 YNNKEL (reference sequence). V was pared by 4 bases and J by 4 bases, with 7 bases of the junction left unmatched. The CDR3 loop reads CASSLDATGGYGYTF. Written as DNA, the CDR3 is TGTGCCAGCAGCCTGGACGCGACAGGGGGCTATGGCTACACCTTC.

The DNA for the CDR3 is TGTGCCAGCAGTTTATACCCCAAGCGGGGGGCCTACAATGAGCAGTTCTTC. Translation: CASSLYPKRGAYNEQFF. This sequence joins TRBV27 and TRBJ2-1, with 9 positions matching TRBD2. The CDR3 spans 17 residues. V shed 1 base and J 2 bases; nucleotides not matched to a gene: 6. CDR1 and CDR2 from the germline V gene are MNHEY and SMNVEV (reference sequence).

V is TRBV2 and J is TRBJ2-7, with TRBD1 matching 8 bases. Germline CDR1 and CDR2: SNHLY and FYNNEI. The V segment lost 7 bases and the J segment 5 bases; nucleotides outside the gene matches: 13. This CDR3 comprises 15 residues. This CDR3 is CASTDPTGARHEQYF. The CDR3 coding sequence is TGTGCCAGCACCGACCCGACAGGGGCTAGGCACGAGCAGTACTTC.

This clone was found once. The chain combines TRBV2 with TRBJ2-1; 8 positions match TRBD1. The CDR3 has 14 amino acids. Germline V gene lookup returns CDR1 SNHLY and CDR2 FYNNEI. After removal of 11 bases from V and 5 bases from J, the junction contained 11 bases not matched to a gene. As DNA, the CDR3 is TGTGCCTGCACGGGACAGGCGAAAGACAATGAGCAGTTCTTC. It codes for CACTGQAKDNEQFF.

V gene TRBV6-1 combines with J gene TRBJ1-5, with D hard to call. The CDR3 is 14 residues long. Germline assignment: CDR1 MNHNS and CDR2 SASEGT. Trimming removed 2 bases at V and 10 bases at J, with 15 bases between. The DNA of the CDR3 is TGTGCCAGCAGTGAAACCCTAGCCCCAGGACCCCAGCATTTT. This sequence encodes CASSETLAPGPQHF.

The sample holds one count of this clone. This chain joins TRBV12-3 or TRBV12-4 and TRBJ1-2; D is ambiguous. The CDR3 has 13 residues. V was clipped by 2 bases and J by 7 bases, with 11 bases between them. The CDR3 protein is CASSLLEGFGYTF. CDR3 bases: TGTGCCAGCAGTTTACTAGAGGGCTTTGGCTACACCTTC.

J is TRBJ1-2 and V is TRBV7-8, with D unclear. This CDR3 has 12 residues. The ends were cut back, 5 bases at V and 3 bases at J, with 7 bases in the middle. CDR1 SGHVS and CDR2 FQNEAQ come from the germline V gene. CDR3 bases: TGTGCCAGCAGCGGAGGAGACTATGGCTACACCTTC. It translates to CASSGGDYGYTF. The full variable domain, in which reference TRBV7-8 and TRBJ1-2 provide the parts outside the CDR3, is GAGVSQSPRYKVAKRGQDVALRCDPISGHVSLFWYQQALGQGPEFLTYFQNEAQLDKSGLPSDRFFAERPEGSVSTLKIQRTQQEDSAVYLCASSGGDYGYTFGSGTRLTVV.

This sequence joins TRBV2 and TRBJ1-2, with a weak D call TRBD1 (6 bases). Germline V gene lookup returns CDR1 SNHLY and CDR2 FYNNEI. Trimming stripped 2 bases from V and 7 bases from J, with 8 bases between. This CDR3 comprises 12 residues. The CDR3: CASSENRAGYTF. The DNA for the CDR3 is TGTGCCAGCAGTGAAAACAGGGCTGGCTACACCTTC.

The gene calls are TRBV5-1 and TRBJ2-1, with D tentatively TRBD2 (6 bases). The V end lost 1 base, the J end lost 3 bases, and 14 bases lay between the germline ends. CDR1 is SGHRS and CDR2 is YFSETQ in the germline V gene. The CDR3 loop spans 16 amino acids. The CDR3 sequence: CASSLSPGELYNEQFF. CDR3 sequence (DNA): TGCGCCAGCAGCTTGTCTCCGGGAGAACTCTACAATGAGCAGTTCTTC.

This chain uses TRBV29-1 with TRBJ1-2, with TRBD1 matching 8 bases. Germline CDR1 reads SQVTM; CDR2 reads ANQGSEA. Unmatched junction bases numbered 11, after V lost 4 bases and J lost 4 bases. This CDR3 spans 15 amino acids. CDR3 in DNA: TGCAGCGTTGTCGCAGGGGGCAGCGGAAGCTATGGCTACACCTTC. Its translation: CSVVAGGSGSYGYTF.

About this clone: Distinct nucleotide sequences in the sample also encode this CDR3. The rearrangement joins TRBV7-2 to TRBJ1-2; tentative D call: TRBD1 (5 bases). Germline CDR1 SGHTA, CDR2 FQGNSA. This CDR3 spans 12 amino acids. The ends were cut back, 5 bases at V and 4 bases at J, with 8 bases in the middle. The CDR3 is CASSLQAYGYTF. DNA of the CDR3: TGTGCCAGCAGCCTACAGGCCTATGGCTACACCTTC.

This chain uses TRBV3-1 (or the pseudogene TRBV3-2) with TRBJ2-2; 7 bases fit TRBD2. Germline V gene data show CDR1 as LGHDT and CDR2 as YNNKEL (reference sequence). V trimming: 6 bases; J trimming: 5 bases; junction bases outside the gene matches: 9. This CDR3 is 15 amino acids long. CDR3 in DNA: TGTGCCAGCAGACCCGGACTAGAGGGGACCGGGGAGCTGTTTTTT. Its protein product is CASRPGLEGTGELFF.

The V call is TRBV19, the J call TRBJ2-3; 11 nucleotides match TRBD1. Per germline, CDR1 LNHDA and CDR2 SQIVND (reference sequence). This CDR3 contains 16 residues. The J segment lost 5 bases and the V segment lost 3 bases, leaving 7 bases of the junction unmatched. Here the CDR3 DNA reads TGTGCCAGTAGTATTCTAGGACAGGGGGCAGAAGATACGCAGTATTTT. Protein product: CASSILGQGAEDTQYF.

The CDR3 here is CASTWTSGGGAGELFF. The CDR3 DNA sequence: TGTGCCAGCACCTGGACTAGCGGGGGAGGAGCCGGGGAGCTGTTTTTT. This rearrangement joins TRBV7-9 to TRBJ2-2, with TRBD2 identical over 13 bases. CDR1 is SEHNR, CDR2 FQNEAQ, per germline (reference sequence). V gave up 7 bases and J gave up 6 bases; unmatched junction bases: 8. CDR3 length: 16 amino acids. Combining the CDR3 with reference TRBV7-9 and TRBJ2-2 gives the whole variable domain DTGVSQNPRHKITKRGQNVTFRCDPISEHNRLYWYRQTLGQGPEFLTYFQNEAQLEKSRLLSDRFSAERPKGSFSTLEIQRTEQGDSAMYLCASTWTSGGGAGELFFGEGSRLTVL.

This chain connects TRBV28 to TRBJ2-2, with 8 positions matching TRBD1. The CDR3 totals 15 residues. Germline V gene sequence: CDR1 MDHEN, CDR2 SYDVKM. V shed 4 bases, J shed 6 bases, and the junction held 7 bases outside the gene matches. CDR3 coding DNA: TGTGCCAGCAGTTCCCAGGACAGGGTATCCGGGGAGCTGTTTTTT. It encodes CASSSQDRVSGELFF.

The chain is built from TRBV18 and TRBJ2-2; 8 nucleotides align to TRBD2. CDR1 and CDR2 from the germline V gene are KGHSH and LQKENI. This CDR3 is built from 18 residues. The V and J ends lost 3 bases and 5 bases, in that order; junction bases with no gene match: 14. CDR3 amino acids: CASSPVVQSGSGTGELFF. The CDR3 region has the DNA TGTGCCAGCTCACCTGTCGTTCAAAGCGGGAGCGGAACCGGGGAGCTGTTTTTT.

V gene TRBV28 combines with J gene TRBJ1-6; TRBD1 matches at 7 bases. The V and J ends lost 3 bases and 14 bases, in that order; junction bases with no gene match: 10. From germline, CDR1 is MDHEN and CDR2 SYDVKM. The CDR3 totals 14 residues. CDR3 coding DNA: TGTGCCAGCAGTTTCGACAGGGTTGTCAGATCCCTCCACTTT. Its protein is CASSFDRVVRSLHF.

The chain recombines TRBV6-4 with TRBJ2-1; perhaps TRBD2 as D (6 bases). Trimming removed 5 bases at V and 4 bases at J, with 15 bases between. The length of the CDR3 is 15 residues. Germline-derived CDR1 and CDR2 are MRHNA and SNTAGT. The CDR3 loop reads CASSIGPSVYNEQFF. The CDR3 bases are TGTGCCAGCAGTATTGGGCCTAGCGTATACAATGAGCAGTTCTTC.

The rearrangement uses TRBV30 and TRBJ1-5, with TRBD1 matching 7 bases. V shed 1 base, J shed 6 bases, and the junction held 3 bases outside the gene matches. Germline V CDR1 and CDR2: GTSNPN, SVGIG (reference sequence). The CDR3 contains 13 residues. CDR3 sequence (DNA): TGTGCCTGGAGTGAAGGGGGCGGTCAGCCCCAGCATTTT. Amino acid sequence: CAWSEGGGQPQHF.

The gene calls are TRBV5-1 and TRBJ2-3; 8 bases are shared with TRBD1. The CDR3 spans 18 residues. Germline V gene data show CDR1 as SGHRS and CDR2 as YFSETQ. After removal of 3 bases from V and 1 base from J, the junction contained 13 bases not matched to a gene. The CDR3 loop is CASSSWTGLITGTDTQYF. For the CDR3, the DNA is TGCGCCAGCAGCTCCTGGACAGGGCTAATTACGGGCACAGATACGCAGTATTTT. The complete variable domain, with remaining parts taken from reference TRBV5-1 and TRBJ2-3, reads KAGVTQTPRYLIKTRGQQVTLSCSPISGHRSVSWYQQTPGQGLQFLFEYFSETQRNKGNFPGRFSGRQFSNSRSEMNVSTLELGDSALYLCASSSWTGLITGTDTQYFGPGTRLTVL.

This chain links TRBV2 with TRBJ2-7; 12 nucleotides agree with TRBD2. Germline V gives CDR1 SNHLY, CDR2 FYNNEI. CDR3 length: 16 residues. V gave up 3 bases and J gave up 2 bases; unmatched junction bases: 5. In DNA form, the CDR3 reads TGTGCCAGCAGTGAGGGCCTAGCGGGAGGGACCTACGAGCAGTACTTC. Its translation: CASSEGLAGGTYEQYF.